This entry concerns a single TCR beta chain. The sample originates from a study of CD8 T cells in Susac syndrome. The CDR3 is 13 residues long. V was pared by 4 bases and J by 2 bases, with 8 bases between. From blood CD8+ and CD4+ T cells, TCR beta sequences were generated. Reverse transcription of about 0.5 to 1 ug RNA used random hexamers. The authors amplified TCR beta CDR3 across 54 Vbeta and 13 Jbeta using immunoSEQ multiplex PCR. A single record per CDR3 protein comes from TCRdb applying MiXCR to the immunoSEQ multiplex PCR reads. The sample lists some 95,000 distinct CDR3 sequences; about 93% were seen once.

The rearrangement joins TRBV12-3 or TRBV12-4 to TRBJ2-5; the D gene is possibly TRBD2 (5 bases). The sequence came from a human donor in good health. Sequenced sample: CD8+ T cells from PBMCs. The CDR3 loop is CASSSGGQETQYF. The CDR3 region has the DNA TGTGCCAGCAGTTCAGGCGGGCAAGAGACCCAGTACTTC.